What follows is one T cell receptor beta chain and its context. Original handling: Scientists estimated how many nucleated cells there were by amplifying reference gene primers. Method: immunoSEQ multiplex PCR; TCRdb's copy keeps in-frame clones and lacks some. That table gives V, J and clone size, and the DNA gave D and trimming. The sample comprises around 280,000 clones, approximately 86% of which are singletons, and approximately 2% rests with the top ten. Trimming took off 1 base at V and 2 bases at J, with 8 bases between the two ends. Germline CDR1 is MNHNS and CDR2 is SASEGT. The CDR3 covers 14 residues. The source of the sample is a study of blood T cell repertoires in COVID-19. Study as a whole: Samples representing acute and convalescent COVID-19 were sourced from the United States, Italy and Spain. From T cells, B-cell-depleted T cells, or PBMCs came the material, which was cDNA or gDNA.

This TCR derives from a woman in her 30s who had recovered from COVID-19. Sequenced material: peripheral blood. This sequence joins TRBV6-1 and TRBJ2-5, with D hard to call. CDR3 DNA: TGTGCCAGCAGTGAAGGTGCGGAACAAGAGACCCAGTACTTC. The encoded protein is CASSEGAEQETQYF.